The 11 T cell receptor beta chains below come from one sample, sequenced in a study of cytomegalovirus exposure and HLA in healthy donors. Primers: 60 Vbeta forward and 13 Jbeta reverse. Here immunoSEQ multiplex PCR was the method, and the copy in TCRdb shows in-frame clones only, minus some. The sample holds about 65,000 clones, around 73% seen once. What was sequenced was PBMCs. Receptors originate from a girl aged 5-17 years in good health and CMV-seropositive.

The chain employs TRBV23-1 and TRBJ2-5; 8 bases agree with TRBD2. TRBV23-1 counts as an open reading frame of uncertain function. This CDR3 contains 16 residues. The junction had 6 bases not matched to a gene; V was cut back by 0 bases and J by 3 bases. The CDR3 is CASSQSEREKEETQYF. The CDR3 bases are TGCGCCAGCAGTCAATCGGAGCGGGAGAAGGAAGAGACCCAGTACTTC.

The chain is built from TRBV29-1 and TRBJ2-7, with 11 bases fitting TRBD2. The J segment lost 4 bases and the V segment lost 4 bases, leaving 12 bases of the junction unmatched. The germline CDR1 and CDR2 sequences are SQVTM and ANQGSEA. The CDR3 loop spans 16 amino acids. The CDR3 region has the DNA TGCAGCGTTGTGGGGGGGGTACTAGCGGGAGTATACGAGCAGTACTTC. It translates to CSVVGGVLAGVYEQYF.

This chain links TRBV9 with TRBJ2-3; tentative D call: TRBD2 (6 bases). Trimming took 0 bases from V and 2 from J, leaving 13 bases between them. Germline V gene sequence: CDR1 SGDLS, CDR2 YYNGEE. The length of the CDR3 is 16 residues. The CDR3 sequence is CASSVERGGITDTQYF. The DNA of the CDR3 is TGTGCCAGCAGCGTAGAGAGGGGCGGGATCACAGATACGCAGTATTTT.

This clone turned up a few times. V and J are TRBV4-1 and TRBJ1-1, with TRBD1 matching over 7 bases. Per germline, CDR1 MGHRA and CDR2 YSYEKL. Germline trimming cut 4 bases from V and 1 base from J; bases unmatched to any gene: 3. The CDR3 has 14 residues. The CDR3 DNA reads as TGCGCCAGCAGCCGGGGACAGTCGAACACTGAAGCTTTCTTT. Translated, it gives CASSRGQSNTEAFF.

In its sample, this clone was seen a few times. The genes are TRBV4-3 and TRBJ1-3, with D unresolved. Germline V gene lookup returns CDR1 LGHNA and CDR2 YSLEER. V was shortened by 4 bases and J by 3 bases, with 7 bases between the two germline ends. This CDR3 comprises 13 residues. The CDR3 region is CASSPSVGNTIYF. CDR3 sequence (DNA): TGCGCCAGCAGCCCTTCAGTTGGAAACACCATATATTTT.

The V and J genes are TRBV6-1 and TRBJ2-5; 8 bases align to TRBD1. The CDR3 consists of 15 residues. The J segment lost 5 bases and the V segment lost 1 base, leaving 6 bases of the junction unmatched. From germline, CDR1 is MNHNS and CDR2 SASEGT. CDR3 region: CASSEGVYRGETQYF. The CDR3 DNA is TGTGCCAGCAGTGAAGGGGTCTACAGGGGGGAGACCCAGTACTTC.

This chain uses TRBV30 with TRBJ2-7; the match to TRBD2 covers 7 bases. CDR1 GTSNPN and CDR2 SVGIG come from the germline V gene (reference sequence). CDR3 length: 18 residues. J lost 3 bases, V lost 6 bases, and 23 bases had no gene match. This CDR3 reads CACGEGKRSWGWIYEQYF. CDR3 nucleotide sequence: TGTGCCTGTGGGGAGGGAAAAAGGTCATGGGGTTGGATCTACGAGCAGTACTTC.

The chain combines TRBV21-1 with TRBJ2-2; the DNA was not compared with TRBD1, the D call given in the table. TRBV21-1 is assigned pseudogene status. This CDR3 is built from 15 residues. CDR3 DNA: TGTGCCAGCTTTCCGGGACAGGGGGACACCGGGGAGCTGTTTTTT. Amino acids: CASFPGQGDTGELFF.

The gene calls are TRBV9 and TRBJ2-4; 8 bases line up with TRBD1. Per the germline V gene, CDR1 is SGDLS and CDR2 is YYNGEE. J was trimmed by 5 bases and V by 2 bases; bases with no gene match: 6. The CDR3 extends over 15 amino acids. The CDR3 region has the DNA TGTGCCAGCAGCGTGTTTGGACAGGGACAAAACATTCAGTACTTC. Residues: CASSVFGQGQNIQYF.

The table lists this clone with a few counts. The genes are TRBV5-1 and TRBJ2-4, with TRBD2 matching 13 bases. In germline, CDR1 is SGHRS, CDR2 YFSETQ. The CDR3 has 20 amino acids. The trim removed 0 bases at V and 1 base at J, leaving 10 bases unmatched. The CDR3 sequence is CASSLGRLAGGPIAKNIQYF. The CDR3, as DNA: TGCGCCAGCAGCTTGGGTAGACTAGCGGGAGGACCTATCGCCAAAAACATTCAGTACTTC.

The chain employs TRBV2 and TRBJ2-1, with 10 bases matching TRBD2. J gave up 3 bases and V 2 bases, and 1 base lay outside the gene matches. The CDR3 sequence is 15 residues long. The V gene's germline CDR1 is SNHLY and CDR2 FYNNEI. CDR3 protein: CASSESSGSYNEQFF. The CDR3 DNA reads as TGTGCCAGCAGTGAATCTAGCGGGAGCTACAATGAGCAGTTCTTC.